The present T cell receptor beta chain was sequenced within a study of blood T cells in healthy people across ages. Whole-study findings and limits: Higher naive T cell percentage went strongly together with higher TCR beta diversity. Donors of long life had a larger count of naive CD4+ cells and greater diversity than aged donors.

For the second PCR, which ran for about 6 to 11 cycles, a sample-barcoded 5' primer and a J-beta primer mix were used. TCRdb re-derived calls from the 5' RACE reads in MiXCR, one entry per CDR3 protein. The data hold about 1,800,000 distinct CDR3 sequences, with about 28% observed a single time. The CDR3 covers 14 residues. Germline loops: CDR1 SGHTA, CDR2 FQGNSA. V lost 5 bases, J lost 8 bases, and 15 bases lay in between. Per-sample PBMC isolation yielded at least 6 million cells. This clonotype was observed a few times. Its antigen is unknown. The TCR was taken from a woman aged 25-40 years in good health. The sample consisted of blood. The V gene is TRBV7-2, the J gene TRBJ2-2; no firm D call. CDR3 protein: CASSPGRFSGELFF. DNA of the CDR3: TGTGCCAGCAGCCCCGGACGGTTTTCTGGGGAGCTGTTTTTT.